This T cell receptor beta chain was obtained from a study of blood T cell repertoires in COVID-19. Study-wide context: T cells, B-cell-depleted T cells, or PBMCs provided the cDNA or gDNA that served as material.

The data were produced by immunoSEQ multiplex PCR, yet TCRdb's version contains in-frame clones alone and is incomplete. The repertoire holds roughly 69,000 clones, with around 80% as singletons. J gave up 5 bases and V 0 bases, and 4 bases lay outside the gene matches. The CDR3 is made up of 14 amino acids. Germline V gene sequence: CDR1 SGHNT, CDR2 YYREEE (reference sequence). The source material was PBMCs or T cells enriched from blood (not recorded which). This rearrangement joins TRBV5-4 to TRBJ1-2, with 7 bases lining up with TRBD1. This receptor was taken from a middle-aged woman with acute COVID-19. CDR3 sequence reads: CASSLDRTGYGYTF. The CDR3 bases are TGTGCCAGCAGCTTGGATCGGACAGGTTATGGCTACACCTTC.